This is a list of T cell receptor beta chains from one sample in a study of cytomegalovirus exposure and HLA in healthy donors. Only in-frame clones appear in the TCRdb table, and some are missing; sequencing was by immunoSEQ multiplex PCR. Among around 150,000 clones listed, around 80% were seen once. The sequenced sample consisted of PBMCs. These receptors came from a man younger than 45 in good health and CMV-seronegative. Both conserved end residues are part of each CDR3. The D gene is left open where the match is weak. Rows may omit the clone size; those that give it use once, few, many or a size class.

CDR3 DNA	CDR3 protein	D gene	clone size	J gene	V gene
TGTGCCAGTAGGCCAAGACTAGCCGAAGAGACCCAGTACTTC	CASRPRLAEETQYF	TRBD2	NA	TRBJ2-5	TRBV7-2
TGTGCCAGCAGCTCGGGACTAGCGGCCTACGAGCAGTACTTC	CASSSGLAAYEQYF	TRBD2	NA	TRBJ2-7	TRBV13
TGCGCCAGCAGCCAAGTACCGGTGAACACTGAAGCTTTCTTT	CASSQVPVNTEAFF	NA	medium-sized	TRBJ1-1	TRBV4-1
TGTGCCAGCAGCCGCGGGGGGGACACCGGGGAGCTGTTTTTT	CASSRGGDTGELFF	TRBD2	NA	TRBJ2-2	TRBV7-9
TGTGCCAGCAGTTACGGGATACCAGCCGGGGAGCTGTTTTTT	CASSYGIPAGELFF	NA	NA	TRBJ2-2	TRBV5-6
TGCGCCAGCAGCGAGACAGGGGCCCGCAATCAGCCCCAGCATTTT	CASSETGARNQPQHF	TRBD1	NA	TRBJ1-5	TRBV4-1
TGTGCCAGCAGCTTAGGGGCAGGAAGAATGTACGAGCAGTACTTC	CASSLGAGRMYEQYF	NA	NA	TRBJ2-7	TRBV7-8
TGTGCCAGCAGTCCCGGGGGAGTCTATGGCTACACCTTC	CASSPGGVYGYTF	NA	NA	TRBJ1-2	TRBV28
TGCGCCAGCAGTAGGACGGGGGAGCTGGGGGAGCTGTTTTTT	CASSRTGELGELFF	NA	NA	TRBJ2-2	TRBV10-1
TGCGCCAGCAGCCAAGACCCGCGTTCGCAGGCTAATGAAAAACTGTTTTTT	CASSQDPRSQANEKLFF	NA	NA	TRBJ1-4	TRBV4-1
TGCGCCAGCACTCGAGGGACTAGCGGAACAGATACGCAGTATTTT	CASTRGTSGTDTQYF	TRBD2	NA	TRBJ2-3	TRBV5-1
TGTGCCAGCAGCTTATTAGTTGAGACAGGTCGGGAGCAGTACTTC	CASSLLVETGREQYF	NA	NA	TRBJ2-7	TRBV7-8
TGTGCCTGGACCCTCGGGGGGACCATCCCCTCCGAGCAGTACTTC	CAWTLGGTIPSEQYF	TRBD2	NA	TRBJ2-7	TRBV30
TGCGCCAGCAGCCAAGCAAACAGGGGGTCGAACACTGAAGCTTTCTTT	CASSQANRGSNTEAFF	TRBD1	few	TRBJ1-1	TRBV4-1
TGTGCCAGCTCACCACATCCCCCAGCGGCGGGGACTGAAGCTTTCTTT	CASSPHPPAAGTEAFF	NA	NA	TRBJ1-1	TRBV18
TGTGCCAGCAGCAAGGGACTAGCGGGGGACGATGAGCAGTTCTTC	CASSKGLAGDDEQFF	TRBD2	NA	TRBJ2-1	TRBV2
TGCGCCAGTACCCGGGACAATGAGCAGTTCTTC	CASTRDNEQFF	NA	NA	TRBJ2-1	TRBV5-1
TGCAGCGTTGAAAGGGGGACAGGGACCTACGAGCAGTACTTC	CSVERGTGTYEQYF	TRBD1	NA	TRBJ2-7	TRBV29-1
TGTGCCAGCAGCACTCGGGAGGGGTCGACAGCCAAAAACATTCAGTACTTC	CASSTREGSTAKNIQYF	TRBD2	NA	TRBJ2-4	TRBV7-2
TGCGCCAGCAGCGCCACTGCCCCAACGGGACTAGAGACGAATGAGCAGTTCTTC	CASSATAPTGLETNEQFF	TRBD2	NA	TRBJ2-1	TRBV5-1
TGTGCCAGTAGCCCTCAGGGGTTCCAGCCCCAGCATTTT	CASSPQGFQPQHF	NA	few	TRBJ1-5	TRBV19
TGTGCCAGCAGTGACGAGGGGGCCGGGGAGCTGTTTTTT	CASSDEGAGELFF	NA	NA	TRBJ2-2	TRBV6-4
TGTGCCAGCAGTAAGGATCGGGGGGTAAATCAGCCCCAGCATTTT	CASSKDRGVNQPQHF	NA	many	TRBJ1-5	TRBV2
TGTGCCAGTAGGGACAGGATCAACACTGAAGCTTTCTTT	CASRDRINTEAFF	TRBD1	NA	TRBJ1-1	TRBV19
TGTGCCAGCAGTGAACTGACAGGGGTTAATTCACCCCTCCACTTT	CASSELTGVNSPLHF	TRBD1	few	TRBJ1-6	TRBV6-4
TGTGCCATCAGTCCCGGGACTGGAAACACCATATATTTT	CAISPGTGNTIYF	NA	NA	TRBJ1-3	TRBV10-3
TGTGCCAGTAGTTTGCCGGGACTAGCGGGTTTGGACCAAGAGACCCAGTACTTC	CASSLPGLAGLDQETQYF	TRBD2	NA	TRBJ2-5	TRBV19
TGTGCCAGCAGCTTAGGGGGGGTGGGGCAGCCCCAGCATTTT	CASSLGGVGQPQHF	NA	NA	TRBJ1-5	TRBV7-9
TGTGCCAGCAGCTTACTTGTGGGCAGAGAAGAAGCTTTCTTT	CASSLLVGREEAFF	NA	NA	TRBJ1-1	TRBV7-9
TGTGCCAGCAGCTTAAGCGGGTCCACCTACGAGCAGTACTTC	CASSLSGSTYEQYF	NA	NA	TRBJ2-7	TRBV7-3
TGCGCCAGCAGCCAGGGGATCCGGGGGACAGGCGCGGGCTACACCTTC	CASSQGIRGTGAGYTF	TRBD1	NA	TRBJ1-2	TRBV4-1
TGCAGCGTTGAACCGGGACAGGGGCTTTCCTATGGCTACACCTTC	CSVEPGQGLSYGYTF	TRBD1	NA	TRBJ1-2	TRBV29-1
TGTGCCAGCAGCTTGGACCGACAGGGTTACTACAATGAGCAGTTCTTC	CASSLDRQGYYNEQFF	TRBD1	many	TRBJ2-1	TRBV11-2
TGTGCCAGCACCAGAGCCGGCAGGGGGATTCAGCCCCAGCATTTT	CASTRAGRGIQPQHF	TRBD1	NA	TRBJ1-5	TRBV2
TGTGCCTGGAGTTGGACAGAAGCCTACGAGCAGTACTTC	CAWSWTEAYEQYF	NA	NA	TRBJ2-7	TRBV30
TGCGCCAGCAGCTTGGGTCTTCAGGGTAGGAAGACCCAGTACTTC	CASSLGLQGRKTQYF	NA	NA	TRBJ2-5	TRBV5-1
TGTGCCAGCAGTAGGGGACTAGCGGACACCGGGGAGCTGTTTTTT	CASSRGLADTGELFF	TRBD2	NA	TRBJ2-2	TRBV5-4
TGTGCCAGCAGCCAGGGGGGACTAGCTGTCCCCGGGGAGCTGTTTTTT	CASSQGGLAVPGELFF	TRBD2	NA	TRBJ2-2	TRBV9
TGTGCCAGTAGTATCGCTGTACAGGGCTATGGCTACCCCTTC	CASSIAVQGYGYPF	NA	NA	TRBJ1-2	TRBV19
TGTGCCAGCAGCCTACGCGGACAGGGGATTAATGGCTACCCCTTC	CASSLRGQGINGYPF	TRBD1	once	TRBJ1-2	TRBV5-4
TGTGCCAGCAGTTCCGGGAGGGAAGGGCTCTACGAGCAGTACTTC	CASSSGREGLYEQYF	TRBD2	NA	TRBJ2-7	TRBV4-2
TGTGCCAGCAGTCCTTCCCGACAGGCAACGCAGTATTTT	CASSPSRQATQYF	NA	NA	TRBJ2-3	TRBV28
TGTGCCAGCAGCGTTCTAGCGGGGGGGCCCCAGTACTTC	CASSVLAGGPQYF	TRBD2	once	TRBJ2-5	TRBV7-8
TGTGCCAGCAGCACGACAGGGGTCTATGGCTACACCTTC	CASSTTGVYGYTF	TRBD1	NA	TRBJ1-2	TRBV7-2
TGCGCCAGCAGTCTTGAACAGTTGGACGAGCAGTACTTC	CASSLEQLDEQYF	NA	NA	TRBJ2-7	TRBV23-1
TGTGCCAGCAGTGAAGTCGGGACAGGAGACGGCGAAAAACTGTTTTTT	CASSEVGTGDGEKLFF	TRBD1	NA	TRBJ1-4	TRBV2
TGTGCCAGCAGCCTAGGGACTTACGAGCAGTACTTC	CASSLGTYEQYF	NA	NA	TRBJ2-7	TRBV5-4
TGTGCCAGCAGCACGGGACAGGCGAGAACGGAAGCTTTCTTT	CASSTGQARTEAFF	TRBD1	NA	TRBJ1-1	TRBV7-9
TGTACCAGTAAGCCCACTGGGAGCTCCTACGAGCAGTACTTC	CTSKPTGSSYEQYF	NA	NA	TRBJ2-7	TRBV19
TGTGCCAGCTCACCAGGGACAGGGGGGCGAGAAAAACTGTTTTTT	CASSPGTGGREKLFF	TRBD1	NA	TRBJ1-4	TRBV18
TGCGCCAGCAGGGGGGGACAGTTAAACACCGGGGAGCTGTTTTTT	CASRGGQLNTGELFF	NA	NA	TRBJ2-2	TRBV5-1
TGTGCCAGCTCACCACCGGGAGGACGGCAGTTCTTC	CASSPPGGRQFF	NA	NA	TRBJ2-1	TRBV18
TGTGCCAGCAGCCTAACGAACACTGAAGCTTTCTTT	CASSLTNTEAFF	NA	NA	TRBJ1-1	TRBV6-5
TGTGCCAGCACCGTACGGGCAGGGGGCAATCAGCCCCAGCATTTT	CASTVRAGGNQPQHF	NA	NA	TRBJ1-5	TRBV28
TGTGCCAGCAGGACGACACCCCGGGGGTCGAGTGAAGCTTTCTTT	CASRTTPRGSSEAFF	NA	NA	TRBJ1-1	TRBV28
TGTGCCAGCAGGAGGTCGCAGGGGGCTGTTCAAGCTAATGAAAAACTGTTTTTT	CASRRSQGAVQANEKLFF	TRBD1	NA	TRBJ1-4	TRBV28
TGCGCCAGCAGCTTAGAAGGGGCGGGGGGCACTGAAGCTTTCTTT	CASSLEGAGGTEAFF	NA	NA	TRBJ1-1	TRBV5-1